The 17 T cell receptor beta chains listed next were all sequenced from one sample in a study of radiotherapy plus CTLA-4 blockade in lung cancer. Produced via immunoSEQ multiplex PCR; TCRdb's table is partial and in-frame only. The sample lists roughly 75,000 clones, 78% occurring once. Material: peripheral blood, obtained from a patient treated with radiotherapy plus ipilimumab. These receptors all stem from a human donor with non-small cell lung cancer whose response to radiotherapy plus ipilimumab could not be evaluated. Some clones in this sample may be carry-over from other donors' samples.

This sequence joins TRBV9 and TRBJ1-3; TRBD1 aligns across 8 bases. The CDR3 runs 14 residues. Germline V lookup: CDR1 SGDLS, CDR2 YYNGEE. With V trimmed by 0 bases and J by 6 bases, 2 bases remained unmatched. CDR3 region: CASSVGDRKNTIYF. The CDR3 nucleotides are TGTGCCAGCAGCGTAGGGGACAGGAAAAACACCATATATTTT. The variable domain in full, completed from reference TRBV9 and TRBJ1-3, reads DSGVTQTPKHLITATGQRVTLRCSPRSGDLSVYWYQQSLDQGLQFLIQYYNGEERAKGNILERFSAQQFPDLHSELNLSSLELGDSALYFCASSVGDRKNTIYFGEGSWLTVV.

The chain has TRBV7-9 and TRBJ2-1, with D unresolved. Deletions cut 5 bases from V and 4 bases from J, with 6 bases between. CDR1 and CDR2 from the germline V gene are SEHNR and FQNEAQ (reference sequence). This CDR3 is 12 amino acids long. CDR3 in amino acids: CASSPSYNEQFF. CDR3 bases: TGTGCCAGCAGCCCCAGTTACAATGAGCAGTTCTTC. The variable domain in full, completed from reference TRBV7-9 and TRBJ2-1, reads DTGVSQNPRHKITKRGQNVTFRCDPISEHNRLYWYRQTLGQGPEFLTYFQNEAQLEKSRLLSDRFSAERPKGSFSTLEIQRTEQGDSAMYLCASSPSYNEQFFGPGTRLTVL.

The rearrangement joins TRBV18 to TRBJ2-1; TRBD1 is a possible D gene (6 bases). Germline V lookup: CDR1 KGHSH, CDR2 LQKENI. The CDR3 consists of 15 residues. The V gene lost 3 bases and the J gene lost 5 bases, with 14 bases spanning the gap. The DNA for the CDR3 is TGTGCCAGCTCACCTTCGATGACAGGCAACAATGAGCAGTTCTTC. As protein: CASSPSMTGNNEQFF.

This sequence joins TRBV5-1 and TRBJ1-6; the D is unclear. This CDR3 is 16 amino acids long. Trimming pared 0 bases from V and 0 bases from J, leaving 7 bases between. Per germline, CDR1 SGHRS and CDR2 YFSETQ. CDR3 residues: CASSLAASSYNSPLHF. The CDR3 nucleotides are TGCGCCAGCAGCTTGGCCGCGAGCTCCTATAATTCACCCCTCCACTTT. Using reference TRBV5-1 and TRBJ1-6 for the parts outside the CDR3, the full variable domain is KAGVTQTPRYLIKTRGQQVTLSCSPISGHRSVSWYQQTPGQGLQFLFEYFSETQRNKGNFPGRFSGRQFSNSRSEMNVSTLELGDSALYLCASSLAASSYNSPLHFGNGTRLTVT.

Details on this clone: One junction end does not reproduce the germline sequence, and a read error may be involved. The chain combines TRBV20-1 with TRBJ1-2; 7 bases are a match to TRBD1. Germline CDR1 and CDR2: DFQATT and SNEGSKA (reference sequence). This CDR3 comprises 11 residues. The CDR3 DNA reads as TGCAGTGCTGAAACCGGGACAGAGACCTCTTTC. Protein: CSAETGTETSF.

This clone came up once. This chain links TRBV27 with TRBJ2-2; D is uncertain. This CDR3 is 15 amino acids long. Deletions cut 2 bases from V and 4 bases from J, with 11 bases between. Per the germline V gene, CDR1 is MNHEY and CDR2 is SMNVEV (reference sequence). CDR3 protein: CASSLGSTVTGELFF. The CDR3 nucleotides read TGTGCCAGCAGTTTAGGAAGTACAGTCACCGGGGAGCTGTTTTTT.

The V gene is TRBV7-6, the J gene TRBJ2-3; perhaps TRBD1 as D (5 bases). CDR1 is SGHVS and CDR2 is FNYEAQ in the germline V gene. Trimming cost V 0 bases and J 2 bases, with 12 bases left between them. CDR3 length: 16 residues. CDR3: CASSLALGPVTDTQYF. CDR3 DNA sequence: TGTGCCAGCAGCTTAGCGTTGGGGCCTGTCACAGATACGCAGTATTTT.

In its sample, this clone was seen once. The chain's CDR3 is CASSLATELTEAFF. Here the CDR3 DNA reads TGTGCCAGCAGCTTAGCGACAGAGCTCACTGAAGCTTTCTTT. V is TRBV7-6 and J is TRBJ1-1; perhaps TRBD1 as D (5 bases). Deletions cut 0 bases from V and 4 bases from J, with 9 bases between. The CDR3 sequence is 14 residues long. CDR1 SGHVS and CDR2 FNYEAQ come from the germline V gene.

The chain is built from TRBV30 and TRBJ1-2, with TRBD1 identical over 7 bases. Germline V lookup: CDR1 GTSNPN, CDR2 SVGIG (reference sequence). This CDR3 region has 14 residues. With V trimmed by 1 base and J by 4 bases, 6 bases remained unmatched. The CDR3 DNA sequence: TGTGCCTGGAGTGAGGGGGCGGTGAGCTATGGCTACACCTTC. Residues: CAWSEGAVSYGYTF. Full variable domain (outside the CDR3, taken from reference TRBV30 and TRBJ1-2): SQTIHQWPATLVQPVGSPLSLECTVEGTSNPNLYWYRQAAGRGLQLLFYSVGIGQISSEVPQNLSASRPQDRQFILSSKKLLLSDSGFYLCAWSEGAVSYGYTFGSGTRLTVV.

The chain links TRBV10-3 to TRBJ2-7, with a possible D match to TRBD2 (5 bases). The germline gives CDR1 ENHRY, CDR2 SYGVKD. This CDR3 comprises 15 residues. V gave up 6 bases and J gave up 4 bases, with 19 bases separating them. The CDR3 bases are TGTGCCATCAGGCGGGCCATGGAGCTTGGGTACGAGCAGTACTTC. It translates to CAIRRAMELGYEQYF.

J is TRBJ1-2 and V is TRBV7-2; 8 bases map to TRBD1. The V segment lost 4 bases and the J segment 2 bases; nucleotides outside the gene matches: 6. The length of the CDR3 is 15 residues. Per germline, CDR1 SGHTA and CDR2 FQGNSA. CDR3 bases: TGTGCCAGCAGCTCCTGGACAGGGAGGAACTATGGCTACACCTTC. Its translation is CASSSWTGRNYGYTF.

In its sample, this clone was seen once. J is TRBJ2-5 and V is TRBV9; D is possibly TRBD1 (5 bases). The ends were cut back, 0 bases at V and 7 bases at J, with 16 bases in the middle. From germline, CDR1 is SGDLS and CDR2 YYNGEE. This CDR3 spans 15 amino acids. The CDR3 region is CASSVAEYRLSTQYF. CDR3 DNA sequence: TGTGCCAGCAGCGTAGCTGAGTACAGGCTATCGACCCAGTACTTC. Full variable domain (rest looked up from reference TRBV9 and TRBJ2-5): DSGVTQTPKHLITATGQRVTLRCSPRSGDLSVYWYQQSLDQGLQFLIQYYNGEERAKGNILERFSAQQFPDLHSELNLSSLELGDSALYFCASSVAEYRLSTQYFGPGTRLLVL.

The rearrangement joins TRBV6-5 to TRBJ2-1, with unresolved D. Germline V gene data show CDR1 as MNHEY and CDR2 as SVGAGI. Trimming stripped 6 bases from V and 2 bases from J, with 14 bases between. This CDR3 contains 15 residues. The DNA of the CDR3 is TGTGCCAGCAGCCACAAGATTGGCCCCTACAATGAGCAGTTCTTC. Protein: CASSHKIGPYNEQFF.

V and J are TRBV5-1 and TRBJ1-2; D gene ambiguous. Trimming took off 0 bases at V and 6 bases at J, with 15 bases between the two ends. Germline-derived CDR1 and CDR2 are SGHRS and YFSETQ. The CDR3 sequence is 15 residues long. CDR3 sequence (DNA): TGCGCCAGCAGCTTGGGCCCGGAGGTGACTGATGGCTACACCTTC. Its protein product is CASSLGPEVTDGYTF.

The rearrangement uses TRBV28 and TRBJ1-5; the D gene is possibly TRBD1 (6 bases). The V end lost 4 bases, the J end lost 2 bases, and 9 bases lay between the germline ends. The CDR3 runs to 14 residues. CDR1 and CDR2 from the germline V gene are MDHEN and SYDVKM. CDR3: CASSWGLGNQPQHF. As DNA, the CDR3 is TGTGCCAGCAGTTGGGGGCTGGGCAATCAGCCCCAGCATTTT. The variable domain in full, completed from reference TRBV28 and TRBJ1-5, reads DVKVTQSSRYLVKRTGEKVFLECVQDMDHENMFWYRQDPGLGLRLIYFSYDVKMKEKGDIPEGYSVSREKKERFSLILESASTNQTSMYLCASSWGLGNQPQHFGDGTRLSIL.

The chain carries TRBV5-1 and TRBJ1-6, with 7 nucleotides matching TRBD1. The CDR3 consists of 15 residues. The germline CDR1 and CDR2 sequences are SGHRS and YFSETQ. The junction had 1 base not matched to a gene; V was cut back by 0 bases and J by 4 bases. The CDR3 DNA follows: TGCGCCAGCAGCTTGGAGGGGGCTTATAATTCACCCCTCCACTTT. It translates to CASSLEGAYNSPLHF.

CDR3: CASSGQGRDNYGYTF. As DNA, the CDR3 is TGTGCCAGCAGTGGACAGGGGCGCGACAACTATGGCTACACCTTC. J is TRBJ1-2 and V is TRBV6-1; TRBD1 aligns across 8 bases. The germline gives CDR1 MNHNS, CDR2 SASEGT. Trimming cost V 4 bases and J 2 bases; bases outside gene matches: 6. The CDR3 runs to 15 residues.